A single sample is the source of the 11 T cell receptor beta chains below, sequenced in a study of CD8+CD57+ T cells in acquired aplastic anemia. Genomic DNA served as template for TCR beta VDJ and CDR3 profiling. TCRdb independently ran MiXCR on the reads; one entry per CDR3 protein. The data show some 280,000 distinct CDR3 sequences, about 56% seen once. Sequencing was done on a sample of sorted CD4+, CD8+, or CD8+CD57+ T cells (not recorded which) from PBMCs. These receptors all come from a human donor with severe aplastic anemia or a healthy control (not recorded which).

This clonotype was recorded once. V is TRBV24-1 and J is TRBJ1-6; D unclear. The CDR3 is 15 residues long. V lost 4 bases, J lost 3 bases, and 9 bases lay in between. Germline assignment: CDR1 KGHDR and CDR2 SFDVKD. CDR3 sequence reads: CATSEPVYYNSPLHF. The CDR3, as DNA: TGTGCCACCAGTGAACCCGTATACTATAATTCACCCCTCCACTTT.

This clonotype has a count of ten or more. This chain connects TRBV12-3 or TRBV12-4 to TRBJ1-5; D is unresolved. Trimming took off 3 bases at V and 4 bases at J, with 7 bases between the two ends. This CDR3 contains 13 residues. The CDR3 coding sequence is TGTGCCAGCAGTTTCCGGGGTAATCAGCCCCAGCATTTT. It encodes CASSFRGNQPQHF.

The gene calls are TRBV10-3 and TRBJ2-7; 9 bases align to TRBD1. Trimming at V came to 2 bases and at J to 5 bases, leaving 4 bases not matched to a gene. This CDR3 has 14 residues. Per the germline V gene, CDR1 is ENHRY and CDR2 is SYGVKD. CDR3 bases: TGTGCCATCAGTGAGGGGACAGGGCTTAACGAGCAGTACTTC. Translated, it gives CAISEGTGLNEQYF.

This clonotype occurred a few times. Sequence at one end of the junction differs from germline and may be a read error. The chain is built from TRBV5-1 and TRBJ1-3; D is unclear. Germline V lookup: CDR1 SGHRS, CDR2 YFSETQ. The CDR3 loop spans 15 amino acids. The CDR3 region is CASSLAGGSGNTIYF. Written as DNA, the CDR3 is TGCGCCAGCAGCTTGGCCGGTGGCTCTGGGAACACCATATATTTT.

The sample holds a few counts of this clonotype. The chain uses TRBV6-5 and TRBJ2-7; 11 bases fit TRBD1. The CDR3 length is 14 residues. Germline loops: CDR1 MNHEY, CDR2 SVGAGI. The trim removed 2 bases at V and 6 bases at J, leaving 3 bases unmatched. The DNA for the CDR3 is TGTGCCAGCAGTTACCACGGGACAGGGGGCGAGCAGTACTTC. This codes for CASSYHGTGGEQYF.

The chain is built from TRBV24-1 and TRBJ1-2; 7 bases align to TRBD1. Germline V CDR1 and CDR2: KGHDR, SFDVKD. This CDR3 region has 15 residues. The V segment lost 9 bases and the J segment 7 bases; nucleotides outside the gene matches: 16. This CDR3 reads CATSGWLTGQSGYTF. In DNA form, the CDR3 reads TGTGCCACCTCAGGGTGGCTAACGGGACAGAGTGGCTACACCTTC.

This clonotype came up many times. This chain uses TRBV18 with TRBJ1-1; TRBD1 is a possible D gene (5 bases). V lost 6 bases and J 2 bases, leaving 7 bases between the germline ends. CDR1 is KGHSH and CDR2 is LQKENI in the germline V gene. CDR3 length: 12 residues. DNA of the CDR3: TGTGCCAGCTCGGGGCTAAACACTGAAGCTTTCTTT. Residues: CASSGLNTEAFF.

The chain has TRBV10-3 and TRBJ1-1, with TRBD1 as a possible D gene (5 bases). CDR1 is ENHRY and CDR2 is SYGVKD in the germline V gene. The CDR3 is made up of 14 amino acids. V was pared by 6 bases and J by 5 bases, with 16 bases between. CDR3 DNA sequence: TGTGCCATCAGCCGGGACGGCGGCGGGACTGAAGCTTTCTTT. Its protein is CAISRDGGGTEAFF.

This clonotype was seen repeatedly, ten times or more. CDR3 region: CASSSSGVAKNIQYF. The DNA for the CDR3 is TGTGCCAGCAGCTCGAGTGGTGTAGCCAAAAACATTCAGTACTTC. The chain uses TRBV5-8 and TRBJ2-4; D remains ambiguous. Between the trimmed V and J ends, which lost 3 bases and 0 bases, there was a span of 10 bases. The CDR3 runs 15 residues. Per germline, CDR1 SGHTS and CDR2 YDEGEE.

This clonotype has a handful of counts. This could be a read error, since a much larger clone is one nucleotide away. Without the conserved terminal phenylalanine or tryptophan, this CDR3 likely stems from a read error. The chain couples TRBV7-9 to TRBJ1-1, with 8 bases identical to TRBD1. The CDR3 consists of 12 residues. Germline V gene data show CDR1 as SEHNR and CDR2 as FQNEAQ (reference sequence). The V segment lost 5 bases and the J segment 10 bases; nucleotides outside the gene matches: 6. The CDR3 DNA follows: TGTGCCAGCAGCGACAGGGGCATCCGAGCTTTCTCT. Amino acid sequence: CASSDRGIRAFS.

Regarding this clonotype: A much bigger clone sits one base away, suggesting this may be a read error. V usage is TRBV7-6 and J usage is TRBJ2-7; D gene unclear. Looked up from germline, CDR1 is SGHVS and CDR2 is FNYEAQ. Deletions cut 0 bases from V and 0 bases from J, with 9 bases between. The CDR3 is made up of 15 amino acids. This chain's CDR3 is CASSLAGSGSYEQYF. CDR3 in DNA: TGTGCCAGCAGCTTAGCGGGCAGTGGCTCCTACGAGCAGTACTTC.